This T cell receptor beta chain was recovered during a study of vaccination and CD4 T cells after COVID-19. The overall study: Typically, post-vaccine samples were obtained a median approximately 70 days after dose two, within a range of 14 to 241.

The CDR3 covers 14 residues. The germline CDR1 and CDR2 sequences are MNHEY and SVGEGT. After removal of 6 bases from V and 9 bases from J, the junction contained 10 bases not matched to a gene. Noted treatment: approximately nine-day PBMC culture with coronavirus spike peptide pools or control peptides (ViraFEST assay). Days 3 and 7 saw half the medium replaced with fresh IL-2 medium. Sequencing of cultured CD4+ T cell DNA used the Oncomine TCR Beta short-read assay. TCRdb independently ran MiXCR on the PCR reads; one entry per CDR3 protein. The sample lists about 8,500 distinct CDR3 sequences, roughly 60% seen once, with roughly 23% in the top ten. As to this clonotype: What it binds is not known.

The sequence came from a human donor who had recovered from COVID-19. The chain employs TRBV6-2 or TRBV6-3 and TRBJ2-2, with 7 nucleotides matching TRBD2. Sequencing was performed on CD4+ T cells from blood, cultured in vitro. The CDR3 reads CASSPLGGTRELFF. In nucleotides, the CDR3 is TGTGCCAGCAGCCCCCTTGGCGGGACTAGGGAGCTGTTTTTT.